These T cell receptor beta chains were read from a single sample in a study of T cell responses to AZD1222 COVID-19 vaccine. The method was immunoSEQ multiplex PCR; TCRdb's version includes in-frame clones alone and lacks a portion of them. The sample shows about 94,000 clones, 90% of them seen only once. Here the sequenced sample was peripheral blood, taken on day 0 of AZD1222 vaccination. The receptors originated from an adult in good health. CDR3s include the opening cysteine and the closing phenylalanine or tryptophan. Each record gives: D gene, J gene, V gene, clone size, CDR3 DNA, CDR3 protein. The D gene is left open where the match is weak. Only part of the rows carry a size: once, few, many, or a class if the clone is expanded.

>.|TRBJ1-1|TRBV2|.
TGTGCCAGCACGGGCCTAGGGCAGGTCATGAACACTGAAGCTTTCTTT
CASTGLGQVMNTEAFF
>TRBD2|TRBJ2-1|TRBV4-3|.
TGCGCCAGCAGCCAAGTCGGGGGGGCGAACAATGAGCAGTTCTTC
CASSQVGGANNEQFF
>.|TRBJ2-5|TRBV15|once
TGTGCCACCAGCCCCCGGACAGCCCCTTTAGAGACCCAGTACTTC
CATSPRTAPLETQYF
>.|TRBJ1-1|TRBV7-3|.
TGTGCCAGCAGCTTAACGGGGGGCGCGGACACTGAAGCTTTCTTT
CASSLTGGADTEAFF
>.|TRBJ1-2|TRBV9|.
TGTGCCAGCAGCGTAGATGAAGTGAGGGGGTTTAACTATGGCTACACCTTC
CASSVDEVRGFNYGYTF
>.|TRBJ2-7|TRBV5-6|.
TGTGCCAGCAGCTTGGGCATCTCCTACGAGCAGTACTTC
CASSLGISYEQYF
>TRBD1|TRBJ1-2|TRBV5-4|.
TGTGCCATTTTACCGGGACAGGGTGAGAGAGCGAAAGGCTACACCTTC
CAILPGQGERAKGYTF
>.|TRBJ2-5|TRBV19|.
TGTGCCAGTAAAATGACAGGCAACGGGGTCCAAGAGACCCAGTACTTC
CASKMTGNGVQETQYF
>.|TRBJ1-2|TRBV10-3|.
TGTGCCATCAGTGAGTCGGTAGGACTTACTAACTATGGCTACACCTTC
CAISESVGLTNYGYTF
>.|TRBJ1-5|TRBV7-2|once
TGTGCCAGCAGCTTAGAAGGGACCCTCGGGCAGCCCCAGCATTTT
CASSLEGTLGQPQHF
>.|TRBJ1-2|TRBV6-5|.
TGTGCCAGCAGTCCATTTCAGAGACTTAACTATGGCTACACCTTC
CASSPFQRLNYGYTF
>.|TRBJ1-5|TRBV21-1|.
TGTGCCAGCAGCAGCAGGACAGGGTGGAATCAGCCCCAGCATTTT
CASSSRTGWNQPQHF
>TRBD1|TRBJ1-2|TRBV27|.
TGTGCCACCGGTCCCACAGGGGGTGGGTATGGCTACACCTTC
CATGPTGGGYGYTF
>TRBD1|TRBJ1-1|TRBV19|.
TGTGCCAGTAGTATAGATTTTGTACTAGGGACAGTAAACACTGAAGCTTTCTTT
CASSIDFVLGTVNTEAFF
>.|TRBJ2-1|TRBV11-2|.
TGTGCCAGCAGCTCCTCTCAGGGGAGGAACGATGAGCAGTTCTTC
CASSSSQGRNDEQFF
>.|TRBJ2-5|TRBV18|.
TGTGCCAGCTCACCAAGGCGGGGGCGGGAGACCCAGTACTTC
CASSPRRGRETQYF
>.|TRBJ1-2|TRBV12-3/TRBV12-4|.
TGTGCCAGCAGCCCGATGAACTATGGCTACACCTTC
CASSPMNYGYTF
>.|TRBJ1-4|TRBV10-2|.
TGCGCCAGCCTGGGCAGGGACGTTGAAAAACTGTTTTTT
CASLGRDVEKLFF
>.|TRBJ2-5|TRBV4-1|.
TGCGCCAGCAGCCACGTATTGGGAGGATTGGAGACCCAGTACTTC
CASSHVLGGLETQYF
>.|TRBJ2-1|TRBV7-9|.
TGTGCCAGCGGGACGGTCTACAATGAGCAGTTCTTC
CASGTVYNEQFF
>.|TRBJ1-1|TRBV5-1|.
TGCGCCAGCGGACAGAAGAACACTGAAGCTTTCTTT
CASGQKNTEAFF
>.|TRBJ1-1|TRBV29-1|.
TGCAGCGTTTTCTGGCAGACTGAAGCTTTCTTT
CSVFWQTEAFF
>.|TRBJ2-7|TRBV27|.
TGTGCCAGCAGTTTAGGCACAGGGTATCTCGAGCAGTACTTC
CASSLGTGYLEQYF
>.|TRBJ1-6|TRBV5-6|.
TGTGCCAGCAGCTTGGGGGGCAGGGCGTTAGGTTCACCCCTCCACTTT
CASSLGGRALGSPLHF
>TRBD1|TRBJ1-5|TRBV11-2|.
TGTGCCAGCAGCGAAGGACAGGGCCGACCCCAGCATTTT
CASSEGQGRPQHF
>.|TRBJ2-7|TRBV11-2|.
TGTGCCAGCAGAGGGGGTCAGGGAATCTACGAGCAGTACTTC
CASRGGQGIYEQYF
>TRBD2|TRBJ2-6|TRBV9|.
TGTGCCAGCAGCGCCCGAGCGGGGGGGGACTCTGGGGCCAACGTCCTGACTTTC
CASSARAGGDSGANVLTF
>.|TRBJ1-5|TRBV13|.
TGTGCCAGCAGCTTACGGGAGGATAGCAATCAGCCCCAGCATTTT
CASSLREDSNQPQHF
>.|TRBJ2-5|TRBV6-5|.
TGTGCCAGCACCAACCCGTGGGGAGGCGGGGAGACCCAGTACTTC
CASTNPWGGGETQYF
>.|TRBJ2-3|TRBV18|few
TGTGCCAGCTCACCAAAAGTCGGAAGCACAGATACGCAGTATTTT
CASSPKVGSTDTQYF
>TRBD1|TRBJ1-6|TRBV6-5|.
TGTGCCAGCAGTCCAGGACAGGGGTTATATTCACCCCTCCACTTT
CASSPGQGLYSPLHF
>TRBD1|TRBJ1-5|TRBV5-6|.
TGTGCCAGCAGCTCACAGGGGGGGCAGCCCCAGCATTTT
CASSSQGGQPQHF
>TRBD1|TRBJ1-3|TRBV7-6|few
TGTGCCAGCAGCCCGGGACAGGGAGGAACAAACACCATATATTTT
CASSPGQGGTNTIYF
>.|TRBJ2-7|TRBV9|.
TGTGCCAGCAGCCCATCGGGGGTCCTTGGGTACGAGCAGTACTTC
CASSPSGVLGYEQYF
>.|TRBJ1-1|TRBV3-1/TRBV3-2|.
TGTGCCAGCAGCCACCCCAGGGGTACGAACACTGAAGCTTTCTTT
CASSHPRGTNTEAFF
>.|TRBJ1-4|TRBV28|.
TGTGCCAGCAGTTTGGGGGGACGGGAAAAACTGTTTTTT
CASSLGGREKLFF
>.|TRBJ1-1|TRBV3-1/TRBV3-2|few
TGTGCCAGCAGCCAAGACCTCAGCACTGAAGCTTTCTTT
CASSQDLSTEAFF
>.|TRBJ1-1|TRBV2|.
TGTGCCAGCAGTGAAGCTGGGGGCCTGAACACTGAAGCTTTCTTT
CASSEAGGLNTEAFF
>.|TRBJ1-5|TRBV11-2|.
TGTGCCAGCAGCTTAGAAGGGCAGCCCCAGCATTTT
CASSLEGQPQHF
>.|TRBJ1-1|TRBV6-5|.
TGTGCCAGCAGTTACATCGCGAACACTGAAGCTTTCTTT
CASSYIANTEAFF
>.|TRBJ2-2|TRBV19|few
TGTGCCAGTAGGGGACTGGCTAACACCGGGGAGCTGTTTTTT
CASRGLANTGELFF
>.|TRBJ1-1|TRBV3-1/TRBV3-2|.
TGTGCCAGCAGCCAAGGGGGAGAGAACACTGAAGCTTTCTTT
CASSQGGENTEAFF
>.|TRBJ2-5|TRBV6-2/TRBV6-3|once
TGTGCCAGCAGTTCCCCCATATATAGGGACTGGAACTCCCGAGAGACCCAGTACTTC
CASSSPIYRDWNSRETQYF
>.|TRBJ1-1|TRBV4-3|.
TGCGCCAGCAGCGCTAACCTGCTTGCGGGGGGCACTGAAGCTTTCTTT
CASSANLLAGGTEAFF
>.|TRBJ1-5|TRBV11-2|.
TGTGCCAGCAGCTTAGCGCCGACCCAGCCCCAGCATTTT
CASSLAPTQPQHF
>.|TRBJ1-5|TRBV7-2|once
TGTGCCAGCAGCAACGGTGGGGTTCAGCCCCAGCATTTT
CASSNGGVQPQHF
>TRBD2|TRBJ2-5|TRBV12-3/TRBV12-4|once
TGTGCCAGCAGTCTAGCGGGGTTGGAGACCCAGTACTTC
CASSLAGLETQYF
>.|TRBJ1-2|TRBV7-2|.
TGTGCCAGCAGCCAAGGGACAACCCCTAACTATGGCTACACCTTC
CASSQGTTPNYGYTF
>.|TRBJ2-3|TRBV7-6|once
TGTGCCAGCAGCCCTCGCAGTACTAGCACAGATACGCAGTATTTT
CASSPRSTSTDTQYF
>TRBD2|TRBJ2-1|TRBV3-1/TRBV3-2|.
TGTGCCAGTACGGGACTAGCTGGGGCGGATGAGCAGTTCTTC
CASTGLAGADEQFF
>.|TRBJ1-2|TRBV7-3|few
TGTGCCAGCAGCGCTGCGGACTCGCAGTTCGGTGGCTACACCTTC
CASSAADSQFGGYTF
>TRBD1|TRBJ1-3|TRBV14|.
TGTGCCAGCAGCCAAGAAGGGACAGGCCATCTCTCTGGAAACACCATATATTTT
CASSQEGTGHLSGNTIYF
>.|TRBJ2-5|TRBV30|.
TGTGCCTGGAGTAACTTGGCAGAACTAAACCAAGAGACCCAGTACTTC
CAWSNLAELNQETQYF
>.|TRBJ2-3|TRBV19|.
TGTGCCAGTAGTGGAAGAGCGGCCACGTCCGTAGATACGCAGTATTTT
CASSGRAATSVDTQYF
>.|TRBJ1-2|TRBV6-4|.
TGTGCCAGCACTAGACCCCGACTCTACACCTTC
CASTRPRLYTF
>TRBD1|TRBJ2-2|TRBV27|.
TGTGCCAGCAGCAACTTCAGGGGGAGCACCGGGGAGCTGTTTTTT
CASSNFRGSTGELFF
>.|TRBJ2-3|TRBV5-1|.
TGCGCCAGCAGCTTGGTCACTGTTACAGATACGCAGTATTTT
CASSLVTVTDTQYF
>TRBD2|TRBJ2-2|TRBV11-3|.
TGTGCCAGCAGCTTAGCGGGACTAGCATCCGGGGAGCTGTTTTTT
CASSLAGLASGELFF
>.|TRBJ1-3|TRBV6-5|.
TGTGCCAGCACGGGGGCTCGAGGAAACACCATATATTTT
CASTGARGNTIYF
>.|TRBJ1-6|TRBV7-9|.
TGTGCCAGCAGCTTAGGGGATTCACCCCTCCACTTT
CASSLGDSPLHF